The clone carrying this T cell receptor (beta chain) was recorded once. The record originates from a study of cytomegalovirus exposure and HLA in healthy donors. The protocol was immunoSEQ multiplex PCR, while the TCRdb copy is restricted to in-frame clones and leaves out a portion. The repertoire consists of some 250,000 clones, with 90% occurring once and the leading ten covering less than 0.4%. The CDR3 loop spans 13 amino acids. Germline loops: CDR1 SGHRS, CDR2 YFSETQ. Trimming cost V 4 bases and J 8 bases, with 13 bases left between them. The clonotype originates from a woman between 18 and 30 years old in good health and CMV-seronegative. The chain employs TRBV5-1 and TRBJ2-1; no reliable D call. The sample comprised PBMCs. The CDR3 DNA is TGCGCCAGCAGCCTACAGACCCAGGATGAGCAGTTCTTC. Its translation is CASSLQTQDEQFF.